One and the same sample provided the 17 T cell receptor beta chains below, sequenced in a study of T cells in Graves' hyperthyroidism and ophthalmopathy. Template material for amplifying TCR beta CDR3 regions consisted of RNA transcripts. The HTBI set primed first-round TCR CDR3 RT-PCR. TCRdb re-derived calls from the multiplex PCR reads in MiXCR, one entry per CDR3 protein. The table records approximately 690,000 distinct CDR3 sequences, under 25% of them present only once. Sequencing was performed on blood. The source is a young man with Graves' ophthalmopathy.

This clonotype was picked up a small number of times. The chain is built from TRBV28 and TRBJ2-7, with a weak D call TRBD1 (6 bases). The CDR3 length is 14 residues. The V and J ends lost 7 bases and 2 bases respectively, with 15 bases between them. In germline, CDR1 is MDHEN, CDR2 SYDVKM. CDR3 sequence: CASNTLGQTYEQYF. CDR3 DNA sequence: TGTGCCAGCAACACGCTTGGACAGACCTACGAGCAGTACTTC.

V gene TRBV10-3 combines with J gene TRBJ2-1; 8 bases fit TRBD1. CDR1 is ENHRY, CDR2 SYGVKD, per germline. The CDR3 is 17 amino acids. V lost 3 bases to trimming and J lost 1 base; unmatched junction nucleotides: 8. CDR3 protein: CAISDYDRGGSYNEQFF. CDR3 coding DNA: TGTGCCATCAGTGACTATGACAGGGGTGGTTCCTACAATGAGCAGTTCTTC.

The chain employs TRBV27 and TRBJ1-1; D is uncertain. Germline lookup yields CDR1 MNHEY and CDR2 SMNVEV (reference sequence). This CDR3 contains 14 residues. V was shortened by 6 bases and J by 5 bases, with 16 bases between the two germline ends. CDR3 in DNA: TGTGCCAGCAGCCGTAGTGGGAGGGAAACTGAAGCTTTCTTT. Encoded protein: CASSRSGRETEAFF.

This clonotype was recorded a few times. CDR3 DNA: TGTGCCAGCAGCTTGGGGACTAGCGGGTGGAATGAGCAGTTCTTC. Protein: CASSLGTSGWNEQFF. The rearrangement joins TRBV7-2 to TRBJ2-1; 12 bases line up with TRBD2. This CDR3 has 15 residues. The V gene's germline CDR1 is SGHTA and CDR2 FQGNSA. J lost 7 bases, V lost 3 bases, and 4 bases had no gene match. The full variable domain, rest sourced from reference TRBV7-2 and TRBJ2-1, is GAGVSQSPSNKVTEKGKDVELRCDPISGHTALYWYRQSLGQGLEFLIYFQGNSAPDKSGLPSDRFSAERTGGSVSTLTIQRTQQEDSAVYLCASSLGTSGWNEQFFGPGTRLTVL.

This chain uses TRBV28 with TRBJ2-4, with D hard to call. With 6 bases removed from V and 7 bases from J, the gap between germline ends came to 7 bases. The CDR3 length is 11 residues. In germline, CDR1 is MDHEN, CDR2 SYDVKM. CDR3 nucleotide sequence: TGTGCCAGCAGCAGGCTGAACATTCAGTACTTC. Amino acid sequence: CASSRLNIQYF. Drawing the rest from reference TRBV28 and TRBJ2-4, the complete variable domain is DVKVTQSSRYLVKRTGEKVFLECVQDMDHENMFWYRQDPGLGLRLIYFSYDVKMKEKGDIPEGYSVSREKKERFSLILESASTNQTSMYLCASSRLNIQYFGAGTRLSVL.

The J gene is TRBJ2-1, the V gene TRBV5-1; the match to TRBD1 covers 7 bases. This CDR3 contains 15 residues. Germline CDR1 and CDR2: SGHRS and YFSETQ. Trimming at V came to 5 bases and at J to 2 bases, leaving 7 bases not matched to a gene. The CDR3 protein is CASSLQGITYNEQFF. The CDR3 coding sequence is TGCGCCAGCAGTTTACAGGGGATAACCTACAATGAGCAGTTCTTC.

There are a few counts of this clonotype. The rearrangement joins TRBV20-1 to TRBJ2-7; D is undetermined. V dropped 3 bases and J dropped 2 bases, with 8 bases sitting between them. The germline V gene has CDR1 DFQATT and CDR2 SNEGSKA (reference sequence). This CDR3 region has 12 residues. This chain's CDR3 is CSARYPPYEQYF. In DNA form, the CDR3 reads TGCAGTGCTAGGTACCCACCCTACGAGCAGTACTTC.

This sequence joins TRBV18 and TRBJ1-5; maybe TRBD1 (6 bases). The CDR3 has 16 residues. V was cut by 1 base and J by 1 base, with 11 bases left in between. Germline values: CDR1 KGHSH, CDR2 LQKENI. In nucleotides, the CDR3 is TGTGCCAGCTCACCACGGACAGTTTCGAGCAATCAGCCCCAGCATTTT. Encoded protein: CASSPRTVSSNQPQHF.

This rearrangement joins TRBV28 to TRBJ2-4; no clear D gene. V was trimmed by 6 bases and J by 0 bases, leaving 12 bases between them. Looked up from germline, CDR1 is MDHEN and CDR2 is SYDVKM. The CDR3 totals 15 residues. DNA for the CDR3: TGTGCCAGCAGCCCCCGAATTCTAGCCAAAAACATTCAGTACTTC. The encoded protein is CASSPRILAKNIQYF.

The CDR3 is CASSVDRTGTGVLFF. CDR3 nucleotide sequence: TGTGCCAGCAGCGTAGACCGGACCGGGACAGGGGTTCTGTTTTTT. J is TRBJ2-2 and V is TRBV9; 10 positions agree with TRBD1. Losses at the gene ends were 0 bases for V and 14 bases for J; bases not matched to a gene: 10. Germline V gene lookup returns CDR1 SGDLS and CDR2 YYNGEE. The CDR3 loop spans 15 amino acids.

This clonotype was counted many times. The V call is TRBV5-1, the J call TRBJ2-1; 8 bases map to TRBD1. The CDR3 is 15 residues long. V dropped 4 bases and J dropped 4; count of bases not matched to a gene: 7. Germline assignment: CDR1 SGHRS and CDR2 YFSETQ. The CDR3 DNA reads as TGCGCCAGCAGCAAGACAGGGGAGAGTTACAATGAGCAGTTCTTC. It specifies CASSKTGESYNEQFF.

J is TRBJ1-2 and V is TRBV20-1; D is ambiguous. This CDR3 contains 14 residues. Germline lookup yields CDR1 DFQATT and CDR2 SNEGSKA (reference sequence). V was shortened by 7 bases and J by 4 bases, with 19 bases between the two germline ends. For the CDR3, the DNA is TGCAGTGTCGGCCCCCTAACGGGGTCCTATGGCTACACCTTC. Translation: CSVGPLTGSYGYTF.

The CDR3 loop reads CASSLRQAGSYYNEQFF. The CDR3 region has the DNA TGTGCCAGCAGTTTAAGGCAGGCGGGGTCCTACTACAATGAGCAGTTCTTC. The chain combines TRBV28 with TRBJ2-1; D is possibly TRBD2 (6 bases). There are 17 residues in the CDR3. Germline CDR1 MDHEN, CDR2 SYDVKM. Trimming removed 2 bases from V and 3 bases from J, with 17 bases in between.

The V gene is TRBV9, the J gene TRBJ1-1; the match to TRBD1 covers 9 bases. The V gene end was trimmed by 3 bases and the J gene end by 11 bases; junction bases not matched to a gene: 2. This CDR3 is built from 11 residues. CDR1 and CDR2 (germline): SGDLS, YYNGEE. The CDR3 DNA reads as TGTGCCAGCAGCGGTGGACAGGGGGCTTTCTTT. Its translation is CASSGGQGAFF.

This chain joins TRBV6-1 and TRBJ1-1; no clear D gene. Trimming pared 5 bases from V and 1 base from J, leaving 14 bases between. Germline V CDR1 and CDR2: MNHNS, SASEGT. The CDR3 sequence is 15 residues long. The CDR3 DNA reads TGTGCCAGCAGTTCTGGGTTCAATACGAACACTGAAGCTTTCTTT. It encodes CASSSGFNTNTEAFF.

Ten or more counts support this clonotype. The rearrangement joins TRBV6-2 or TRBV6-3 to TRBJ2-7, with D tentatively TRBD1 (5 bases). Trimming removed 4 bases from V and 4 bases from J, with 11 bases in between. CDR1 and CDR2 (germline): MNHEY, SVGEGT. The CDR3 runs 13 residues. The CDR3 is CASSLTTVYEQYF. For the CDR3, the DNA is TGTGCCAGCAGTTTAACGACAGTTTACGAGCAGTACTTC.

This clonotype was recorded many times. This rearrangement joins TRBV3-1 to TRBJ1-4; no reliable D call. V was pared by 1 base and J by 11 bases, with 8 bases between. The CDR3 sequence is 12 residues long. The V gene's germline CDR1 is LGHDT and CDR2 YNNKEL (reference sequence). DNA of the CDR3: TGTGCCAGCAGCCAAGGACCCGGGAAACTGTTTTTT. It translates to CASSQGPGKLFF.